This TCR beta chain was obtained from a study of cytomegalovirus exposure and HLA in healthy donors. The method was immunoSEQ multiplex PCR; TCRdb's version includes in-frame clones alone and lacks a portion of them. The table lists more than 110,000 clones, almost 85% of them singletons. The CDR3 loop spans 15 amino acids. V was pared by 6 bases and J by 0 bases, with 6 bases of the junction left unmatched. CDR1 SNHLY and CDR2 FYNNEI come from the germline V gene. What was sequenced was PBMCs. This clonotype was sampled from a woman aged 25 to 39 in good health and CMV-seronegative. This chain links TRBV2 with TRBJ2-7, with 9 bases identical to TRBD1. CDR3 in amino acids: CASRVGTGYSYEQYF. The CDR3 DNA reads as TGTGCCAGCAGAGTCGGGACAGGGTACTCCTACGAGCAGTACTTC.